Listed below are T cell receptor beta chains from one sample, sequenced in a study of vaccination effects on CD4 cells after COVID-19. For these TCRs, the target antigens are not known. Generated by immunoSEQ multiplex PCR, the TCRdb table keeps only in-frame clones and is missing some. The table includes 30,000 to 35,000 clones, about 67% detected once. The starting material was CD4+ T cells from PBMCs cultured without peptide, obtained after COVID-19 vaccination. These receptors were collected from a human donor who received a COVID-19 vaccine. The CDR3 runs from the conserved cysteine through the conserved F or W. Fields, in order: J gene, V gene, D gene, clone size, CDR3 DNA, CDR3 protein. A D gene is named only where the DNA matches it firmly. Clone size is given for some rows only: seen once, a few or many times, or a class if the clone is expanded.

TRBJ2-5 | TRBV4-3 | NA | NA | TGCGCCAGCAGCCAGGAGCGCCGAGAGACCCAGTACTTC | CASSQERRETQYF
TRBJ2-4 | TRBV4-3 | NA | NA | TGCGCCAGCAGCCAAGCCAAACAGGGATTCGGCAAAAACATTCAGTACTTC | CASSQAKQGFGKNIQYF
TRBJ1-1 | TRBV12-3/TRBV12-4 | NA | NA | TGTGCCAGCAGTTTAGCGGTGAACACTGAAGCTTTCTTT | CASSLAVNTEAFF
TRBJ2-7 | TRBV28 | TRBD2 | few | TGTGCCAGCAGTCCAGCGGGACTAGCGGCCTACGAGCAGTACTTC | CASSPAGLAAYEQYF
TRBJ2-1 | TRBV6-5 | TRBD2 | NA | TGTGCCAGCAGCCGCCTAGCGGGAGGCTACAATGAGCAGTTCTTC | CASSRLAGGYNEQFF
TRBJ2-1 | TRBV27 | NA | once | TGTGCCAGCAGGCCCCTGGAGGGGACCTACAATGAGCAGTTCTTC | CASRPLEGTYNEQFF
TRBJ2-7 | TRBV7-8 | TRBD1 | NA | TGTGCCAGCAGCTTCATCAGCGCCGGGACAGCCCTTACCTACGAGCAGTACTTC | CASSFISAGTALTYEQYF
TRBJ1-3 | TRBV28 | NA | NA | TGTGCCAGCAGTTTTAACAGAGCAGTATCTGGAAACACCATATATTTT | CASSFNRAVSGNTIYF
TRBJ1-1 | TRBV7-9 | NA | NA | TGTGCCAGCATCCGCCCGGGGCGGCTACCTTCTCTCACTGAAGCTTTCTTT | CASIRPGRLPSLTEAFF
TRBJ1-2 | TRBV19 | NA | NA | TGTGCCAGTAGTGTGCCGGGACCCATTAGGGGTGGCTACACCTTC | CASSVPGPIRGGYTF
TRBJ1-5 | TRBV6-1 | NA | NA | TGTGCCAGCAGTGAAGGCTCCGCGAGGCCCCAGCATTTT | CASSEGSARPQHF
TRBJ2-1 | TRBV3-1/TRBV3-2 | TRBD2 | NA | TGTGCCAGCAGCCAAATATTTGCCGGACTAGCGGGAGCTCTTGAGCAGTTCTTC | CASSQIFAGLAGALEQFF
TRBJ2-5 | TRBV18 | TRBD2 | NA | TGTGCCAGCTCACCCCCCCGGGCGGGGGGGCATAGGGAGACCCAGTACTTC | CASSPPRAGGHRETQYF
TRBJ1-1 | TRBV5-6 | NA | NA | TGTGCCAGCAGCTTGTATGATAGGAACACTGAAGCTTTCTTT | CASSLYDRNTEAFF